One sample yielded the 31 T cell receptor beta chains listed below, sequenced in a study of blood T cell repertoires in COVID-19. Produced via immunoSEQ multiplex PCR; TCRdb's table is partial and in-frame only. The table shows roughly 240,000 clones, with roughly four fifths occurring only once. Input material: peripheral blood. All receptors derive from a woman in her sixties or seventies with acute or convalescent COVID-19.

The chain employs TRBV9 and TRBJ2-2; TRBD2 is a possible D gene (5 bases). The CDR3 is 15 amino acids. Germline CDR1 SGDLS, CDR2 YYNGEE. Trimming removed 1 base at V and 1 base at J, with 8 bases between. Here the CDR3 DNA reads TGTGCCAGCAGCGTAAGCGGAGTGAACACCGGGGAGCTGTTTTTT. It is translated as CASSVSGVNTGELFF. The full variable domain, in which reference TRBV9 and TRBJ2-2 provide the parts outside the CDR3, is DSGVTQTPKHLITATGQRVTLRCSPRSGDLSVYWYQQSLDQGLQFLIQYYNGEERAKGNILERFSAQQFPDLHSELNLSSLELGDSALYFCASSVSGVNTGELFFGEGSRLTVL.

The CDR3 DNA reads as TGTGCCAGCAGCTTAGTCGGTATAAGCGTCGAGACCCAGTACTTC. Translated: CASSLVGISVETQYF. This chain links TRBV7-8 with TRBJ2-5, with D hard to call. Germline CDR1 and CDR2: SGHVS and FQNEAQ. The CDR3 runs to 15 residues. The V and J ends lost 1 base and 5 bases respectively, with 14 bases between them.

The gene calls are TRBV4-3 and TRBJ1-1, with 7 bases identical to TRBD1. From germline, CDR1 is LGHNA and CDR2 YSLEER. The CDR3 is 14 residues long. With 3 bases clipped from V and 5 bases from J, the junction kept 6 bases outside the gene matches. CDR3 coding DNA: TGCGCCAGCAGCCAGAAGGACAGGCGGACTGAAGCTTTCTTT. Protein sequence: CASSQKDRRTEAFF.

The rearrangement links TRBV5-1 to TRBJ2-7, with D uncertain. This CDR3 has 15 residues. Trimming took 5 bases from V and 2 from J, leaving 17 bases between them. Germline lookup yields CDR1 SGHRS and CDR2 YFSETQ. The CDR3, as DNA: TGCGCCAGCAGTTTAGAACCCGGGTTTACCTACGAGCAGTACTTC. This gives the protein CASSLEPGFTYEQYF. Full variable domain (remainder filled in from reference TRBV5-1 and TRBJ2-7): KAGVTQTPRYLIKTRGQQVTLSCSPISGHRSVSWYQQTPGQGLQFLFEYFSETQRNKGNFPGRFSGRQFSNSRSEMNVSTLELGDSALYLCASSLEPGFTYEQYFGPGTRLTVT.

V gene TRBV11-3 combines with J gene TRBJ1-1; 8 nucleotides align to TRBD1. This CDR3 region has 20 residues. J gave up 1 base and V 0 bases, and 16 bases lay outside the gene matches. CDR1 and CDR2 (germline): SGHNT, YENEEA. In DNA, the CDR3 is TGTGCCAGCAGCTTAGACGGACAGGGCTCATCTGTCCCCGCGAACACTGAAGCTTTCTTT. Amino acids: CASSLDGQGSSVPANTEAFF.

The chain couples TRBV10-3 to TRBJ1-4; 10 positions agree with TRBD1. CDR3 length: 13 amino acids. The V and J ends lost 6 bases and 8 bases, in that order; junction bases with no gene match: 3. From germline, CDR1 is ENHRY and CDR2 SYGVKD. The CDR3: CAISGTGEEKLFF. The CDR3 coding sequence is TGTGCCATCAGCGGGACAGGGGAAGAAAAACTGTTTTTT.

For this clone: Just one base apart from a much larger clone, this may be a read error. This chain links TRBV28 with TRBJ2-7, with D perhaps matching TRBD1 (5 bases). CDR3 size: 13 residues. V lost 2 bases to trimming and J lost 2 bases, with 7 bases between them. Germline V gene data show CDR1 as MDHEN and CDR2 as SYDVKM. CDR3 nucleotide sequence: TGTGCCAGCAGTTTAACAGGAACCTACGAGCAGTACTTC. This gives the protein CASSLTGTYEQYF.

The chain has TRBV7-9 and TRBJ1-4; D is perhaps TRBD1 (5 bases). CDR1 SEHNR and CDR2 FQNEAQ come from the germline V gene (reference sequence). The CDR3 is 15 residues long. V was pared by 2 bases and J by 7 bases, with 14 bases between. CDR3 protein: CASSLMQGESEKLFF. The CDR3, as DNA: TGTGCCAGCAGCTTAATGCAGGGTGAAAGTGAAAAACTGTTTTTT.

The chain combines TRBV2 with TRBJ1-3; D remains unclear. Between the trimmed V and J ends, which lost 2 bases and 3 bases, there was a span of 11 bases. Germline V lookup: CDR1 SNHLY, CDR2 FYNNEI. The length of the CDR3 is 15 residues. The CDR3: CASSETLVSGNTIYF. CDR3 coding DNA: TGTGCCAGCAGTGAAACCCTAGTCAGTGGAAACACCATATATTTT.

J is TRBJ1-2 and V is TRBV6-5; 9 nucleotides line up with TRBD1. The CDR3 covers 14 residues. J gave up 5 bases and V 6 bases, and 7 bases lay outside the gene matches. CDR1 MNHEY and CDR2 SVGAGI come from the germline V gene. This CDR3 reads CASRPGTGLYGYTF. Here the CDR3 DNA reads TGTGCCAGCAGACCCGGGACAGGGTTATATGGCTACACCTTC.

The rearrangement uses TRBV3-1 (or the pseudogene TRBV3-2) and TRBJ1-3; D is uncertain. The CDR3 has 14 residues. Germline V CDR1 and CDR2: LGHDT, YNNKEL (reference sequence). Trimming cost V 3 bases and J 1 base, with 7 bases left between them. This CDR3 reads CASSQGGSGNTIYF. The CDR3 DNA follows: TGTGCCAGCAGCCAGGGAGGATCTGGAAACACCATATATTTT.

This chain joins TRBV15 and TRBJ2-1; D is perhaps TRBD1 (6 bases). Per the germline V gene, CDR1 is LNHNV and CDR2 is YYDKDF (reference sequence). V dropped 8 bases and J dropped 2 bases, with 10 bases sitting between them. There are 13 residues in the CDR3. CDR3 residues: CATGWTAYNEQFF. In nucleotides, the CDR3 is TGTGCCACCGGTTGGACAGCCTACAATGAGCAGTTCTTC.

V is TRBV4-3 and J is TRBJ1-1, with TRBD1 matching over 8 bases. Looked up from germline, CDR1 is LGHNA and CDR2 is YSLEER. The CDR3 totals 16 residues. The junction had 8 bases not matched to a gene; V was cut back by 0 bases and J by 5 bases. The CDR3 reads CASSQEGGQGGTEAFF. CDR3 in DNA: TGCGCCAGCAGCCAAGAAGGCGGACAGGGAGGGACTGAAGCTTTCTTT.

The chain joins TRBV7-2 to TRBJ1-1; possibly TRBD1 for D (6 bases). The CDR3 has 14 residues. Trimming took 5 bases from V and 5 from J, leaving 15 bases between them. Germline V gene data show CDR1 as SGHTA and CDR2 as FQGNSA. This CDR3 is CASSPLQGITEAFF. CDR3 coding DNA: TGTGCCAGCAGCCCGTTACAGGGTATAACTGAAGCTTTCTTT.

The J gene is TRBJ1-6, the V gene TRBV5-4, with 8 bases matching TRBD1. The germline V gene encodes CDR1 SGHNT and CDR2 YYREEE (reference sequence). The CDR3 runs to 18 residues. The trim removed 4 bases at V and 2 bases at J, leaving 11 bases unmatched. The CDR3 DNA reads TGTGCCAGCAGCAGCGGGGACAGGCGGCATACCTATAATTCACCCCTCCACTTT. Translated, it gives CASSSGDRRHTYNSPLHF.

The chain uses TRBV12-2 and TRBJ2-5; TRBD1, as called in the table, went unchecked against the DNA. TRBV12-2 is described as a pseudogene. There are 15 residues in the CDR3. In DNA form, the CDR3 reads TGTGCAAGTCGCCTGGGACAGGGAAGTGAGGAGACCCAGTACTTC. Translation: CASRLGQGSEETQYF.

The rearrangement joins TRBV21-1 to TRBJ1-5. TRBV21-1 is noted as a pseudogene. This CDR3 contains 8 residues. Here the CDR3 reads CPYQPQHF. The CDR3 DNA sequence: TGTCCTTATCAGCCCCAGCATTTT.

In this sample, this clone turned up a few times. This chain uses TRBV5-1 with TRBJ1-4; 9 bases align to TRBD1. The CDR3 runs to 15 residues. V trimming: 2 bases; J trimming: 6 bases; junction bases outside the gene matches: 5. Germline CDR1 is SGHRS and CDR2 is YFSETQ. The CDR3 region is CASSFPGQGDEKLFF. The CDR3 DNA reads TGCGCCAGCAGCTTTCCGGGACAGGGAGATGAAAAACTGTTTTTT.

In DNA form, the CDR3 reads TGTGCCAGCAGCCGGGGGGACAGGGGGTATAATTCACCCCTCCACTTT. It encodes CASSRGDRGYNSPLHF. The chain couples TRBV7-9 to TRBJ1-6, with TRBD1 matching over 11 bases. This CDR3 is built from 16 residues. Per the germline V gene, CDR1 is SEHNR and CDR2 is FQNEAQ (reference sequence). J was trimmed by 4 bases and V by 5 bases; bases with no gene match: 4.

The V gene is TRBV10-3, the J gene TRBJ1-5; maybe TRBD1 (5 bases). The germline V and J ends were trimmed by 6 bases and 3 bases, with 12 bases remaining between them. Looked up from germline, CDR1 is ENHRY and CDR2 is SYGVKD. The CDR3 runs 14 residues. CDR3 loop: CAISTGTFNQPQHF. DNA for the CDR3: TGTGCCATCAGCACCGGGACTTTCAATCAGCCCCAGCATTTT.

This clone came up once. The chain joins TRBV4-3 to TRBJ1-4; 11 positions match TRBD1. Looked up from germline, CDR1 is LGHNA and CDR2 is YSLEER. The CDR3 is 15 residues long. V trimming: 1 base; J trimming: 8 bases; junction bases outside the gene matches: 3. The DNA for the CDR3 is TGCGCCAGCAGCCAAGGTGGACAGGGGGCCGAAAAACTGTTTTTT. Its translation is CASSQGGQGAEKLFF.

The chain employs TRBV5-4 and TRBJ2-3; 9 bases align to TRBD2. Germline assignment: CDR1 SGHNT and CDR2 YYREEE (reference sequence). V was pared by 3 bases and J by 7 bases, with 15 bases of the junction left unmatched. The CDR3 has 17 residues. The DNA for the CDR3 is TGTGCCAGCAGCTCGGGACTAGCTTCTCTAGGTGAAAATACGCAGTATTTT. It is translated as CASSSGLASLGENTQYF.

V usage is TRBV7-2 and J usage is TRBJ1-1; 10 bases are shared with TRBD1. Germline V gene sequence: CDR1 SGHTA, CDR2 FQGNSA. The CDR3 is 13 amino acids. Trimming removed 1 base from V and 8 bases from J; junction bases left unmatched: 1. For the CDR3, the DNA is TGTGCCAGCAGCTTAGTGGGACAGGGGGAAGCTTTCTTT. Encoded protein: CASSLVGQGEAFF.

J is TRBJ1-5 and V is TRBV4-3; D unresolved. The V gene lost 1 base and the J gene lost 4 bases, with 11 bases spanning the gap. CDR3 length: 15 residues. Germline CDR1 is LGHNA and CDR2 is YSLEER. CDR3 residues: CASSQAYGGNQPQHF. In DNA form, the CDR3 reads TGCGCCAGCAGCCAAGCGTACGGCGGAAATCAGCCCCAGCATTTT.

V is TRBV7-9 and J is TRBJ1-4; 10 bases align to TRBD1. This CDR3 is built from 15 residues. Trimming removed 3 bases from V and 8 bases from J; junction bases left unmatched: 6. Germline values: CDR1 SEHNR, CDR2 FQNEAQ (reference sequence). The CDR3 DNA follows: TGTGCCAGCAGCTTGACAGGGGGCTTCGGCGAAAAACTGTTTTTT. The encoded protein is CASSLTGGFGEKLFF.

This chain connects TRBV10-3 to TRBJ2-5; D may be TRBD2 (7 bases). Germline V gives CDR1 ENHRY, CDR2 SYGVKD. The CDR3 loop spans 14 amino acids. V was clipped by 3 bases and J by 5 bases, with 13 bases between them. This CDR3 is CAISDGGLGETQYF. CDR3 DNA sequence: TGTGCCATCAGTGACGGGGGGCTGGGGGAGACCCAGTACTTC.

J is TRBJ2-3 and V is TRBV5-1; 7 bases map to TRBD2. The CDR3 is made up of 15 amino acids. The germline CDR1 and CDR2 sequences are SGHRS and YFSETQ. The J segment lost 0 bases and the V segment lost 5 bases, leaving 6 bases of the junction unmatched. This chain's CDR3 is CASREGGTSTDTQYF. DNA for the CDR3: TGCGCCAGCAGAGAGGGAGGGACTAGCACAGATACGCAGTATTTT.

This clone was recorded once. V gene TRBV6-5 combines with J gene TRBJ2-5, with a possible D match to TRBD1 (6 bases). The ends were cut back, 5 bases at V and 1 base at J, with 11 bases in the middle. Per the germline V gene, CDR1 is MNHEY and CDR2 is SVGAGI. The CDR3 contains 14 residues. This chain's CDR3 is CASSRQDLQETQYF. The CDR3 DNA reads TGTGCCAGCAGTCGACAGGACCTCCAAGAGACCCAGTACTTC.

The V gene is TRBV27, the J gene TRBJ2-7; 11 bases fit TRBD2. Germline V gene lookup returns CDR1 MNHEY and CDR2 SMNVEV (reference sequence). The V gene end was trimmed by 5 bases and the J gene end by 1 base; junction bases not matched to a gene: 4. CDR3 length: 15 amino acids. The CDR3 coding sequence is TGTGCCAGCAGTGGGCGACTAGCGGGGTCCTACGAGCAGTACTTC. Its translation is CASSGRLAGSYEQYF.

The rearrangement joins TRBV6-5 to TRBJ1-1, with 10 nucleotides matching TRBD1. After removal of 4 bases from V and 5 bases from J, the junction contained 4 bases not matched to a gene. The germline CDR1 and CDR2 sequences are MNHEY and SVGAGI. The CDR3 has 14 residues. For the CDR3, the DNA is TGTGCCAGCAGTTCGGACAGGGGGGGAACTGAAGCTTTCTTT. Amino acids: CASSSDRGGTEAFF.

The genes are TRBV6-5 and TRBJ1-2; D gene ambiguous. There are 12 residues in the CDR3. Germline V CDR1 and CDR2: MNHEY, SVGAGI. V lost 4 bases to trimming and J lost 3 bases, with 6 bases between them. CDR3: CASSSVDYGYTF. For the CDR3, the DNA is TGTGCCAGCAGTTCCGTCGACTATGGCTACACCTTC.